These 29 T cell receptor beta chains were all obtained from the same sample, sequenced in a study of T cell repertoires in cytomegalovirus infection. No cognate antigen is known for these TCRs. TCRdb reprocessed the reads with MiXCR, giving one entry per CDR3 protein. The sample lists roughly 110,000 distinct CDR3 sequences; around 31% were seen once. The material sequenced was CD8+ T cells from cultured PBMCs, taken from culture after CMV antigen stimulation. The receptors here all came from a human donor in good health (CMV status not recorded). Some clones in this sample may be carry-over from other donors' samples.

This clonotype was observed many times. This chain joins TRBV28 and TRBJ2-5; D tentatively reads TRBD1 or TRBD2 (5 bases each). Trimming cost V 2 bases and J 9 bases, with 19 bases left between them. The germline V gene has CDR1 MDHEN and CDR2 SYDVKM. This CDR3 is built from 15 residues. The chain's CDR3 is CASSLRGTTLRAQYF. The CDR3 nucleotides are TGTGCCAGCAGTTTAAGAGGGACGACACTGAGGGCCCAGTACTTC.

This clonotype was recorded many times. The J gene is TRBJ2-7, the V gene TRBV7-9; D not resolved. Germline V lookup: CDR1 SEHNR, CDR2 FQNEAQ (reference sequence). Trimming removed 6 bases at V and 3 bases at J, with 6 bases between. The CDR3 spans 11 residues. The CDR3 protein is CASSNSYEQYF. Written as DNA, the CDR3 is TGTGCCAGCAGTAACAGCTACGAGCAGTACTTC.

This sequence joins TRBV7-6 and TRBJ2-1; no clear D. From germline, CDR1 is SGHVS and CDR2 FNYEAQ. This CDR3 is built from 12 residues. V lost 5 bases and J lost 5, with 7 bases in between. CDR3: CASSNGDNEQFF. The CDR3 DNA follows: TGTGCCAGCAGCAACGGTGACAATGAGCAGTTCTTC. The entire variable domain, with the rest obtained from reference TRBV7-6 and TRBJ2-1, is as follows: GAGVSQSPRYKVTKRGQDVALRCDPISGHVSLYWYRQALGQGPEFLTYFNYEAQQDKSGLPNDRFSAERPEGSISTLTIQRTEQRDSAMYRCASSNGDNEQFFGPGTRLTVL.

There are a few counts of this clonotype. This chain's CDR3 is CASSLATGYRNTGELFF. In DNA, the CDR3 is TGTGCCAGCAGCTTAGCGACAGGTTACCGGAACACCGGGGAGCTGTTTTTT. The J gene is TRBJ2-2, the V gene TRBV7-8; TRBD1 might be the D (6 bases). Between the trimmed V and J ends, which lost 0 bases and 1 base, there was a span of 12 bases. CDR3 size: 17 residues. Germline loops: CDR1 SGHVS, CDR2 FQNEAQ.

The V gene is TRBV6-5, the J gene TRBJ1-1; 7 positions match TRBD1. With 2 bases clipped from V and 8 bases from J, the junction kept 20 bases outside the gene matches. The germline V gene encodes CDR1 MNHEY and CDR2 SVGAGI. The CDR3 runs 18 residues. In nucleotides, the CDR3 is TGTGCCAGCAGTTACGTCTGGGGTTTGGCAGGGGGTAGAAAGGAAGCTTTCTTT. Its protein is CASSYVWGLAGGRKEAFF.

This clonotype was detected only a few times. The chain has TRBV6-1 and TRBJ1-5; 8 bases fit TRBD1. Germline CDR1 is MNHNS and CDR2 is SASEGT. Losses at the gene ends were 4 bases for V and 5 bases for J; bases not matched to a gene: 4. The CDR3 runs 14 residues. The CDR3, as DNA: TGTGCCAGCAGTGCACAGGGGGTGGATCAGCCCCAGCATTTT. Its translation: CASSAQGVDQPQHF.

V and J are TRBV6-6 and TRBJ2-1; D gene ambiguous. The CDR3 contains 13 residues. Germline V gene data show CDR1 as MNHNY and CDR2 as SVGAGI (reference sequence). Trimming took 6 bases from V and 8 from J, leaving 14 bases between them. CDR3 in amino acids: CASRPPFPHEQFF. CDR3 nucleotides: TGTGCCAGCAGGCCCCCCTTCCCGCATGAGCAGTTCTTC.

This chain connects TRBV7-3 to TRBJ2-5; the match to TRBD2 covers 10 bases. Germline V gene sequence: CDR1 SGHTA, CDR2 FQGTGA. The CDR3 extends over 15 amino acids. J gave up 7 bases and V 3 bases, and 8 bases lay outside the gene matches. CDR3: CASSFTAGGVGTQYF. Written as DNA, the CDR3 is TGTGCCAGCAGCTTCACAGCGGGGGGGGTCGGGACCCAGTACTTC.

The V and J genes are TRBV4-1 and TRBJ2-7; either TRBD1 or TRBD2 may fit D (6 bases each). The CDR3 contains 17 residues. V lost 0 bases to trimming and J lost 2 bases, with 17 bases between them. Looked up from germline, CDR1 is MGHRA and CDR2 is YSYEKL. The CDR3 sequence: CASSQEGIGGDTYEQYF. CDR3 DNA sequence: TGCGCCAGCAGCCAAGAAGGGATAGGCGGGGACACCTACGAGCAGTACTTC.

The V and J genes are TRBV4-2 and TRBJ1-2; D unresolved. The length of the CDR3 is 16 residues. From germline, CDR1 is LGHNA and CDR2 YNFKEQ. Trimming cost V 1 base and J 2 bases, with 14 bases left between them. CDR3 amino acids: CASSQAIRLANYGYTF. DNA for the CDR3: TGTGCCAGCAGCCAAGCGATCAGGTTGGCCAACTATGGCTACACCTTC.

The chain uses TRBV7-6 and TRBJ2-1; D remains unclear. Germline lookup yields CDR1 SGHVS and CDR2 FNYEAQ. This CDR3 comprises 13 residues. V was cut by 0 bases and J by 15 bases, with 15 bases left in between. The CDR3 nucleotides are TGTGCCAGCAGCTTAGCCCCGACCGACGTGGGGTTCTTC. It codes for CASSLAPTDVGFF.

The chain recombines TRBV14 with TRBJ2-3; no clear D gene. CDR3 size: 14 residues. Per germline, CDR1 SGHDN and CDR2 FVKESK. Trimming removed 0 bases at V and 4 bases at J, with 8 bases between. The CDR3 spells CASSQDLRPDTQYF. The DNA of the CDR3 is TGTGCCAGCAGCCAAGATCTCCGACCAGATACGCAGTATTTT.

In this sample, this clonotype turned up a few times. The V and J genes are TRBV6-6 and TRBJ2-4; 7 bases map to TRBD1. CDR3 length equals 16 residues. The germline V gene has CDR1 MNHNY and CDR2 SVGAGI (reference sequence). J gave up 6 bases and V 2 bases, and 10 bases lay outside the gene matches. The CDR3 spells CASSYPDRDGGNIQYF. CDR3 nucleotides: TGTGCCAGCAGTTACCCAGACAGGGACGGTGGAAACATTCAGTACTTC.

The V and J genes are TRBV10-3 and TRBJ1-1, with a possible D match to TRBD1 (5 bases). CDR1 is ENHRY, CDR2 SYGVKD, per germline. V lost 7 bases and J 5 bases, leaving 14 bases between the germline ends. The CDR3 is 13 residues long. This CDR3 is CAINGGSMTEAFF. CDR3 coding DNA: TGTGCCATCAATGGGGGGAGTATGACTGAAGCTTTCTTT.

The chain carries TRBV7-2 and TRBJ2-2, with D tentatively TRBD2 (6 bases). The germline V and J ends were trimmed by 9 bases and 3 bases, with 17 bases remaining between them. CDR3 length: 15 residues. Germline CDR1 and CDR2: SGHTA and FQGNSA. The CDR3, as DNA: TGTGCCAGTCAGTTACGGGACTTATACACCGGGGAGCTGTTTTTT. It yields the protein CASQLRDLYTGELFF. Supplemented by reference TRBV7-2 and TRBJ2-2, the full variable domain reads GAGVSQSPSNKVTEKGKDVELRCDPISGHTALYWYRQSLGQGLEFLIYFQGNSAPDKSGLPSDRFSAERTGGSVSTLTIQRTQQEDSAVYLCASQLRDLYTGELFFGEGSRLTVL.

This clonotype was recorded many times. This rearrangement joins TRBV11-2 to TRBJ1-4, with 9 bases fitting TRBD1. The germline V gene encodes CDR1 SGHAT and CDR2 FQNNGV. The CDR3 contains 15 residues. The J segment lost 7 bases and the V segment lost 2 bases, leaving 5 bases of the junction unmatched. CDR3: CASSLTGGMGEKLFF. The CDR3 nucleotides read TGTGCCAGCAGCTTAACAGGGGGCATGGGTGAAAAACTGTTTTTT.

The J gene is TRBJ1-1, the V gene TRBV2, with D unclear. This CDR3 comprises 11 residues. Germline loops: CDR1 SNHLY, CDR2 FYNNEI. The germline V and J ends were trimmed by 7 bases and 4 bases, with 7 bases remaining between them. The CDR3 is CASIRGTEAFF. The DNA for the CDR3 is TGTGCCAGCATAAGAGGCACTGAAGCTTTCTTT.

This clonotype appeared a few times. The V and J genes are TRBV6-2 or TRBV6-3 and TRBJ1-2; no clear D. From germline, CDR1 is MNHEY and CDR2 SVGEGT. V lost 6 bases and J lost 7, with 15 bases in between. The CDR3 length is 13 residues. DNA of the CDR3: TGTGCCAGCAGACAACTGCGGGCGCTTGGCTACACCTTC. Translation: CASRQLRALGYTF.

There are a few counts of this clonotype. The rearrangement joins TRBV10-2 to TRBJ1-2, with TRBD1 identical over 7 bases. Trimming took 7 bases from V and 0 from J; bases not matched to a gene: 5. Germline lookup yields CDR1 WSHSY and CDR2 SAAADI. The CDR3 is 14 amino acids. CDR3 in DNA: TGCGCCAGCAACACCGGGACAGCTAACTATGGCTACACCTTC. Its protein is CASNTGTANYGYTF.

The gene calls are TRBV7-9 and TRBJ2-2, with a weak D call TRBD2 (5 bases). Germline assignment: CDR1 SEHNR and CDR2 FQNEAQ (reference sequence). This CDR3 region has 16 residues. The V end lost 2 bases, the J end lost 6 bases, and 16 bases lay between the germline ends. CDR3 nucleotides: TGTGCCAGCAGCTTAATCGGGGTAGGAATCGCCGGGGAGCTGTTTTTT. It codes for CASSLIGVGIAGELFF.

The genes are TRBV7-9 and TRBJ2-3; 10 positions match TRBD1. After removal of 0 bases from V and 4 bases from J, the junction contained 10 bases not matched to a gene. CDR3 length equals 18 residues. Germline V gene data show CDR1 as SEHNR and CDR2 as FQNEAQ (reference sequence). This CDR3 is CASSLAAGTGAPADTQYF. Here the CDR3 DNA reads TGTGCCAGCAGCTTAGCCGCCGGGACAGGGGCACCGGCAGATACGCAGTATTTT.

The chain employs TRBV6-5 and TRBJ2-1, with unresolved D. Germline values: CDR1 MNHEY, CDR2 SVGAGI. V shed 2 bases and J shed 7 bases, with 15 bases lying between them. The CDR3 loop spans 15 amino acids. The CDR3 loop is CASSYVPIVINEQFF. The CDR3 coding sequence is TGTGCCAGCAGTTACGTCCCCATCGTAATTAATGAGCAGTTCTTC.

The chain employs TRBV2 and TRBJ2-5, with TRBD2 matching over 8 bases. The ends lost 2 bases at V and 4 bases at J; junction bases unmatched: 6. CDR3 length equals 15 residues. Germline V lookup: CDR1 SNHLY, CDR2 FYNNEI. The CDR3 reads CASSESGGARETQYF. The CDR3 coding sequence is TGTGCCAGCAGTGAATCCGGGGGGGCAAGAGAGACCCAGTACTTC.

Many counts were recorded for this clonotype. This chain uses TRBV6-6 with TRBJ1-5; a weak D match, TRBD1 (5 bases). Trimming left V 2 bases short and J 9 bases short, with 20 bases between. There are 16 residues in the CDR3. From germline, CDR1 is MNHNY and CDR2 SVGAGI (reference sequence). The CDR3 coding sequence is TGTGCCAGCAGTTACCTAGGAGAGGGGCGGCAGCGGCCCCAGCATTTT. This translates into CASSYLGEGRQRPQHF.

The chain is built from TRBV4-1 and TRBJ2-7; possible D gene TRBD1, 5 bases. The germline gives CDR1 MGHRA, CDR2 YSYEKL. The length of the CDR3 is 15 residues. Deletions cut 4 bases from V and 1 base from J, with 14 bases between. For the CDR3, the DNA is TGCGCCAGCAGCCCGATCTTGACAGTTTCCTACGAGCAGTACTTC. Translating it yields CASSPILTVSYEQYF.

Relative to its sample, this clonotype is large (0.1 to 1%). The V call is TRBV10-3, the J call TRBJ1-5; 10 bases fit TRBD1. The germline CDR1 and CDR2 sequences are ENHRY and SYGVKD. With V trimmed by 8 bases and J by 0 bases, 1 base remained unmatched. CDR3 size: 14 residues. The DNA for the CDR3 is TGTGCCATCGGGACAGGGGATAGCAATCAGCCCCAGCATTTT. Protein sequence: CAIGTGDSNQPQHF.

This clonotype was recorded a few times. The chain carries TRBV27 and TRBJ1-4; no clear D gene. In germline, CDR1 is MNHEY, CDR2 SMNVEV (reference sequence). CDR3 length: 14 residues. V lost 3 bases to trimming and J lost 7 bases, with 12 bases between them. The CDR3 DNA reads TGTGCCAGCAGTTTCGGTGGAAGAAGTGAAAAACTGTTTTTT. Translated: CASSFGGRSEKLFF.

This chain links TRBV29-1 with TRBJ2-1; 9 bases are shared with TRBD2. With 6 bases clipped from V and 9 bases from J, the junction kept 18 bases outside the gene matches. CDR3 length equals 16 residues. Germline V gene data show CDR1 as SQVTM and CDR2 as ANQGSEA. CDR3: CSVHGFAGGPVVEQFF. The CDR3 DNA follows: TGCAGCGTCCACGGGTTCGCGGGGGGGCCGGTGGTTGAGCAGTTCTTC.

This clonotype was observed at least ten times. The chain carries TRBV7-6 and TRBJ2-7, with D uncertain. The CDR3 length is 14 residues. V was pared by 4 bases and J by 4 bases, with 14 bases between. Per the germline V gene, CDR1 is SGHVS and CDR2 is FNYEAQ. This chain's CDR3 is CASSSRYSSYEQYF. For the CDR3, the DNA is TGTGCCAGCAGCTCGAGGTATAGTTCTTACGAGCAGTACTTC.